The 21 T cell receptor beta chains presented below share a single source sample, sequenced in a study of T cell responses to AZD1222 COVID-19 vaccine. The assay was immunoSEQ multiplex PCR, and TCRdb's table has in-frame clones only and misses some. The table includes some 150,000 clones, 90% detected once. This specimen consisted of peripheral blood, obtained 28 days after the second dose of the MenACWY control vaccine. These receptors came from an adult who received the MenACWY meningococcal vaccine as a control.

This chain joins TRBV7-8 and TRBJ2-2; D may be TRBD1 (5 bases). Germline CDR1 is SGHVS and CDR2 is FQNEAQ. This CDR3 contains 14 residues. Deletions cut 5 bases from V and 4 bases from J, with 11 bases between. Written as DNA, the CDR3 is TGTGCCAGCAGCCACGACAGTAGCACCGGGGAGCTGTTTTTT. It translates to CASSHDSSTGELFF.

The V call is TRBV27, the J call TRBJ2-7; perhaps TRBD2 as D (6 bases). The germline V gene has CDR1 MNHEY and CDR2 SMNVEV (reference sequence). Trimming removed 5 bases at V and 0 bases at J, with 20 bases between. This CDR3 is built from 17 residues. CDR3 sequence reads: CASSQGVALGSSYEQYF. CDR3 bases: TGTGCCAGCAGTCAAGGGGTTGCGCTCGGGAGCTCCTACGAGCAGTACTTC.

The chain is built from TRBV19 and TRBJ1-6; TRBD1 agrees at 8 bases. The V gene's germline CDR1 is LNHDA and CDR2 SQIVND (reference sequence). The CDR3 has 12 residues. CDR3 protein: CFRTGYNSPLHF. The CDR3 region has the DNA TGTTTCCGGACAGGGTATAATTCACCCCTCCACTTT.

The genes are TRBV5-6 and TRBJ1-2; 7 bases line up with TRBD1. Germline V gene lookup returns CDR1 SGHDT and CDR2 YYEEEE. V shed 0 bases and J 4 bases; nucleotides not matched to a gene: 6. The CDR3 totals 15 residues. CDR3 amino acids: CASSLGQGVIYGYTF. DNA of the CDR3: TGTGCCAGCAGCTTGGGACAGGGAGTAATCTATGGCTACACCTTC.

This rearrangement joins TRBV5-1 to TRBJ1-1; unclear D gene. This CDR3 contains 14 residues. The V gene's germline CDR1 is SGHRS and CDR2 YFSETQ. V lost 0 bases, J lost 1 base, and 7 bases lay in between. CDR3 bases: TGCGCCAGCAGCTTGGAAGTTGCGAACACTGAAGCTTTCTTT. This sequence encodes CASSLEVANTEAFF.

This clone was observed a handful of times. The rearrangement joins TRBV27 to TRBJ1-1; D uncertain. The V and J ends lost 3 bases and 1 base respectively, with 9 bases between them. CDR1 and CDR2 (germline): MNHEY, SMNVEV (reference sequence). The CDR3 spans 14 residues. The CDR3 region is CASSLESGNTEAFF. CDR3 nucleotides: TGTGCCAGCAGTTTGGAGTCGGGGAACACTGAAGCTTTCTTT.

DNA of the CDR3: TGTGCCAGCACCAAGGGGGAGTTTGAAGCTTTCTTT. It yields the protein CASTKGEFEAFF. This chain links TRBV2 with TRBJ1-1, with D possibly TRBD1 on 6 matching bases. The CDR3 extends over 12 amino acids. Germline values: CDR1 SNHLY, CDR2 FYNNEI. Trimming stripped 7 bases from V and 7 bases from J, with 13 bases between.

Written as DNA, the CDR3 is TGTGCCAGCAGCTCAGCTAGCGGGACGGGAAGGATAGCCAAAAACATTCAGTACTTC. Translation gives CASSSASGTGRIAKNIQYF. The chain links TRBV11-2 to TRBJ2-4; TRBD2 matches 9 bases. Trimming took 4 bases from V and 0 from J; bases not matched to a gene: 13. Germline values: CDR1 SGHAT, CDR2 FQNNGV. The CDR3 runs to 19 residues.

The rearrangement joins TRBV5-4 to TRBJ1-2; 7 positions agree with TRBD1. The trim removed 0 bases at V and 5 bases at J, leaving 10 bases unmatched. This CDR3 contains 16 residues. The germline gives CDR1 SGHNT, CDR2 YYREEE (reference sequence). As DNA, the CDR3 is TGTGCCAGCAGCTTGGACAGGGGAGCCTTGGTATATGGCTACACCTTC. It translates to CASSLDRGALVYGYTF.

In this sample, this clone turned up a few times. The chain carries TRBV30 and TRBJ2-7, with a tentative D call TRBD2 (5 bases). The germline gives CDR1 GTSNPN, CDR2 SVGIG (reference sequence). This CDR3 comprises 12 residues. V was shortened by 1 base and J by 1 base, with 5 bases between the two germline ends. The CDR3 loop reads CAWSGGSYEQYF. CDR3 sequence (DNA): TGTGCCTGGAGTGGAGGGTCCTACGAGCAGTACTTC.

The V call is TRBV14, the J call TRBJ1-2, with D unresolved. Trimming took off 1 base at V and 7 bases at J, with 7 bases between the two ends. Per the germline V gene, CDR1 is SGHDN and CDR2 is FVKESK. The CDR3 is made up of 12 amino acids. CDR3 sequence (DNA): TGTGCCAGCAGCCAAGCCACGGTTGGCTACACCTTC. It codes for CASSQATVGYTF.

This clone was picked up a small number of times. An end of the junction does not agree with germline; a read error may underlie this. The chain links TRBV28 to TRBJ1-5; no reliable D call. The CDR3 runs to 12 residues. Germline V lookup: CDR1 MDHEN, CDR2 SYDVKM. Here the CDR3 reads CASGLYGAPQHF. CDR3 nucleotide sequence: TGTGCCAGCGGTTTATATGGCGCGCCCCAGCATTTT.

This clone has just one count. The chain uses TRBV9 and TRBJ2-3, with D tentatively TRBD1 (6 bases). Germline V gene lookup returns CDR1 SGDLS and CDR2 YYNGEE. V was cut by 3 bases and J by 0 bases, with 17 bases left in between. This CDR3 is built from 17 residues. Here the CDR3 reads CASSEPTGTASTDTQYF. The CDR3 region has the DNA TGTGCCAGCAGCGAACCCACAGGGACGGCTAGCACAGATACGCAGTATTTT.

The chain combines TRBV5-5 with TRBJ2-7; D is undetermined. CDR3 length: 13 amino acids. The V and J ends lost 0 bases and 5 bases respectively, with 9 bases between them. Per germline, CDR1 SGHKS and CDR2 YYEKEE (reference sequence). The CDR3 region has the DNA TGTGCCAGCAGCTTGGCACTTAGTAACGAGCAGTACTTC. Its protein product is CASSLALSNEQYF.

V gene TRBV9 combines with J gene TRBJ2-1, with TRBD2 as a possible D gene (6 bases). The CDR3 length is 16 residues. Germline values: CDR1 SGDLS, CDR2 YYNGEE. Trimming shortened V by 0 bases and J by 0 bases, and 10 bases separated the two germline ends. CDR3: CASSVVGGTSYNEQFF. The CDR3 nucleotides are TGTGCCAGCAGCGTAGTGGGGGGAACCTCCTACAATGAGCAGTTCTTC. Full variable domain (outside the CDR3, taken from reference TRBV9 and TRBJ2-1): DSGVTQTPKHLITATGQRVTLRCSPRSGDLSVYWYQQSLDQGLQFLIQYYNGEERAKGNILERFSAQQFPDLHSELNLSSLELGDSALYFCASSVVGGTSYNEQFFGPGTRLTVL.

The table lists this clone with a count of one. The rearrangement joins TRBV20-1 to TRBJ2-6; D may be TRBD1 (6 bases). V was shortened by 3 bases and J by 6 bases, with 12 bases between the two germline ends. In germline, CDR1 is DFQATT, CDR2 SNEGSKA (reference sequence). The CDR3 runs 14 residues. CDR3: CSASRGTVANVLTF. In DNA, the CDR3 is TGCAGTGCTAGTAGGGGGACGGTGGCCAACGTCCTGACTTTC.

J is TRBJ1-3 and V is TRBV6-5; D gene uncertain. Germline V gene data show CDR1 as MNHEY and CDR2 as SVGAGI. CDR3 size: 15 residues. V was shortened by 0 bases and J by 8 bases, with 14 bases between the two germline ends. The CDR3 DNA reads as TGTGCCAGCAGTTACTCGGTCCACTGGAGGGACACCATATATTTT. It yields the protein CASSYSVHWRDTIYF.

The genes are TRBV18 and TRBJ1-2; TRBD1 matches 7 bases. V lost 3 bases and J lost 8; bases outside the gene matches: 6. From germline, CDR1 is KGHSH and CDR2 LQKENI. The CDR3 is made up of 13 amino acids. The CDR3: CASSPRGGDGYTF. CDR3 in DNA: TGTGCCAGCTCACCTAGAGGGGGCGACGGCTACACCTTC.

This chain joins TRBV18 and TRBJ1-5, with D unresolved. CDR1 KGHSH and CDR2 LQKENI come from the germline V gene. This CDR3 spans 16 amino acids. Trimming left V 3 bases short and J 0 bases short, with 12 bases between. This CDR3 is CASSPGGLNSNQPQHF. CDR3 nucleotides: TGTGCCAGCTCACCTGGAGGGCTCAATAGCAATCAGCCCCAGCATTTT.

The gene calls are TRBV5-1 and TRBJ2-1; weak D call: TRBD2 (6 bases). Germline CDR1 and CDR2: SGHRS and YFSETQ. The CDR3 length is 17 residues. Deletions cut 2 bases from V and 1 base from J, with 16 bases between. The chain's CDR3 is CASSFGSEGGSYNEQFF. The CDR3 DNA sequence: TGCGCCAGCAGCTTTGGATCGGAGGGCGGTTCCTACAATGAGCAGTTCTTC.

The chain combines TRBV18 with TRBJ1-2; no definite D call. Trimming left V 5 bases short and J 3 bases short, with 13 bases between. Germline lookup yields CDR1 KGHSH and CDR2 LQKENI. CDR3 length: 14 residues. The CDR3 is CASSIDIGDYGYTF. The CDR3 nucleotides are TGTGCCAGCTCAATAGACATTGGAGACTATGGCTACACCTTC.